The 24 T cell receptor beta chains reported below all come from one sample, sequenced in a study of shared clonotypes between healthy human individuals. Profiling relied on immunoSEQ multiplex PCR, and the TCRdb table lists in-frame clones only, not all of them. The sample holds about 470,000 clones, more than 75% seen once. What was sequenced was PBMCs. The receptors come from a woman aged 35 to 49 in good health. Some clones in this sample may be carry-over from other donors' samples.

The chain is built from TRBV4-3 and TRBJ2-7; D is perhaps TRBD2 (6 bases). This CDR3 comprises 15 residues. CDR1 and CDR2 (germline): LGHNA, YSLEER. Trimming took 3 bases from V and 3 from J, leaving 15 bases between them. CDR3 protein: CASSQVSGGLYEQYF. In DNA, the CDR3 is TGCGCCAGCAGCCAGGTTAGCGGAGGACTCTACGAGCAGTACTTC.

In DNA form, the CDR3 reads TGTGCCAGCAGTGACTCTTACACGATGGGAGATACGCAGTATTTT. This sequence encodes CASSDSYTMGDTQYF. This chain uses TRBV6-4 with TRBJ2-3; unclear D gene. The CDR3 covers 15 residues. V was clipped by 0 bases and J by 5 bases, with 12 bases between them. Germline lookup yields CDR1 MRHNA and CDR2 SNTAGT.

The chain employs TRBV28 and TRBJ1-5; D uncertain. Germline loops: CDR1 MDHEN, CDR2 SYDVKM. Trimming removed 2 bases at V and 6 bases at J, with 5 bases between. The CDR3 consists of 12 residues. The DNA for the CDR3 is TGTGCCAGCAGTTTAATTGGTCAGCCCCAGCATTTT. Translated, it gives CASSLIGQPQHF. Variable domain in full (rest from reference TRBV28 and TRBJ1-5): DVKVTQSSRYLVKRTGEKVFLECVQDMDHENMFWYRQDPGLGLRLIYFSYDVKMKEKGDIPEGYSVSREKKERFSLILESASTNQTSMYLCASSLIGQPQHFGDGTRLSIL.

In regard to this clone: Mismatch with germline at one junction end may stem from a read error. The CDR3: CASSLTGQPFEEYF. DNA of the CDR3: TGTGCCAGCAGTTTAACGGGACAACCCTTCGAGGAGTACTTC. This rearrangement joins TRBV28 to TRBJ2-7, with D perhaps TRBD1 (6 bases). This CDR3 spans 14 amino acids. Germline V gives CDR1 MDHEN, CDR2 SYDVKM.

The V gene is TRBV9, the J gene TRBJ2-2; D not certain. V was trimmed by 2 bases and J by 5 bases, leaving 10 bases between them. This CDR3 has 14 residues. CDR1 is SGDLS and CDR2 is YYNGEE in the germline V gene. CDR3 bases: TGTGCCAGCAGCGTCCTTTTCGAAACCGGGGAGCTGTTTTTT. Its translation: CASSVLFETGELFF.

This chain connects TRBV5-1 to TRBJ1-1; D remains ambiguous. V lost 1 base to trimming and J lost 5 bases, with 15 bases between them. Germline values: CDR1 SGHRS, CDR2 YFSETQ. CDR3 length: 15 amino acids. The CDR3 coding sequence is TGCGCCAGCAGCTTGTCTTGGAAATTGGGGACTGAAGCTTTCTTT. Translated, it gives CASSLSWKLGTEAFF. Together with reference TRBV5-1 and TRBJ1-1, the CDR3 gives the full variable domain: KAGVTQTPRYLIKTRGQQVTLSCSPISGHRSVSWYQQTPGQGLQFLFEYFSETQRNKGNFPGRFSGRQFSNSRSEMNVSTLELGDSALYLCASSLSWKLGTEAFFGQGTRLTVV.

This chain connects TRBV19 to TRBJ1-2, with 8 bases identical to TRBD1. V was clipped by 2 bases and J by 8 bases; unmatched bases: 4. The CDR3 loop spans 13 amino acids. Germline loops: CDR1 LNHDA, CDR2 SQIVND (reference sequence). CDR3 sequence: CASSITGGVGYTF. The CDR3 DNA reads TGTGCCAGTAGTATAACAGGGGGAGTGGGCTACACCTTC.

The chain recombines TRBV19 with TRBJ2-6; no firm D call. The V end was cut by 7 bases, the J end by 1 base, with 5 bases between. The CDR3 totals 13 residues. The germline CDR1 and CDR2 sequences are LNHDA and SQIVND (reference sequence). This CDR3 is CASIRSGANVLTF. As DNA, the CDR3 is TGTGCCAGTATCCGGTCTGGGGCCAACGTCCTGACTTTC.

This clone was found once. V gene TRBV27 combines with J gene TRBJ2-1, with 9 positions matching TRBD1. This CDR3 contains 16 residues. Germline V CDR1 and CDR2: MNHEY, SMNVEV (reference sequence). With 5 bases clipped from V and 3 bases from J, the junction kept 8 bases outside the gene matches. The CDR3 DNA follows: TGTGCCAGCAGTCCCCGGGGGACAGGGTACTACAATGAGCAGTTCTTC. Amino acids: CASSPRGTGYYNEQFF.

The rearrangement joins TRBV28 to TRBJ2-7; 15 bases agree with TRBD2. Unmatched junction bases numbered 3, after V lost 5 bases and J lost 4 bases. Per the germline V gene, CDR1 is MDHEN and CDR2 is SYDVKM. The CDR3 totals 15 residues. The CDR3 loop reads CASSRGTSGRYEQYF. DNA of the CDR3: TGTGCCAGCAGTCGCGGGACTAGCGGGAGGTACGAGCAGTACTTC.

The sample holds a few counts of this clone. The chain is built from TRBV28 and TRBJ2-7; 7 bases fit TRBD2. Trimming cost V 6 bases and J 4 bases; bases outside gene matches: 6. This CDR3 has 13 amino acids. Germline-derived CDR1 and CDR2 are MDHEN and SYDVKM. CDR3 region: CASRQKGLYEQYF. The DNA for the CDR3 is TGTGCCAGCAGGCAGAAGGGACTATACGAGCAGTACTTC.

The rearrangement uses TRBV7-9 and TRBJ1-1; D might be TRBD1 (5 bases). With 8 bases removed from V and 7 bases from J, the gap between germline ends came to 11 bases. The CDR3 has 11 residues. Germline values: CDR1 SEHNR, CDR2 FQNEAQ (reference sequence). DNA for the CDR3: TGTGCCAGCGACGTAGGGGTTGAAGCTTTCTTT. It translates to CASDVGVEAFF.

The rearrangement joins TRBV27 to TRBJ1-5; D may be TRBD1 (6 bases). Deletions cut 3 bases from V and 0 bases from J, with 9 bases between. The CDR3 covers 15 residues. Per the germline V gene, CDR1 is MNHEY and CDR2 is SMNVEV (reference sequence). The CDR3 sequence is CASSLIGGSNQPQHF. For the CDR3, the DNA is TGTGCCAGCAGTTTGATAGGGGGTAGCAATCAGCCCCAGCATTTT.

This rearrangement joins TRBV29-1 to TRBJ1-1; 7 bases agree with TRBD1. The length of the CDR3 is 12 residues. Germline CDR1 and CDR2: SQVTM and ANQGSEA. After removal of 7 bases from V and 6 bases from J, the junction contained 8 bases not matched to a gene. The CDR3 sequence: CSGRQGWSEAFF. The CDR3 DNA reads as TGCAGCGGGCGACAGGGATGGTCTGAAGCTTTCTTT.

The rearrangement uses TRBV6-1 and TRBJ2-2, with a weak D call TRBD2 (5 bases). CDR3 length: 13 amino acids. CDR1 and CDR2 from the germline V gene are MNHNS and SASEGT. Trimming cost V 8 bases and J 7 bases, with 14 bases left between them. The CDR3 loop is CASSLWEFGELFF. DNA for the CDR3: TGTGCCAGCTCACTTTGGGAGTTCGGGGAGCTGTTTTTT.

The rearrangement links TRBV7-8 to TRBJ1-5; unclear D gene. V was shortened by 1 base and J by 2 bases, with 6 bases between the two germline ends. Germline V CDR1 and CDR2: SGHVS, FQNEAQ. The CDR3 is 14 amino acids. CDR3 in amino acids: CASSLGHRNQPQHF. Here the CDR3 DNA reads TGTGCCAGCAGCTTAGGACATCGCAATCAGCCCCAGCATTTT.

The J gene is TRBJ1-2, the V gene TRBV7-9; possible D gene TRBD1, 5 bases. The V gene lost 5 bases and the J gene lost 5 bases, with 9 bases spanning the gap. CDR3 size: 12 residues. Germline loops: CDR1 SEHNR, CDR2 FQNEAQ (reference sequence). Here the CDR3 reads CASSRDRYGYTF. The CDR3 nucleotides read TGTGCCAGCAGCCGTGACAGATATGGCTACACCTTC. Full variable domain (outside the CDR3, taken from reference TRBV7-9 and TRBJ1-2): DTGVSQNPRHKITKRGQNVTFRCDPISEHNRLYWYRQTLGQGPEFLTYFQNEAQLEKSRLLSDRFSAERPKGSFSTLEIQRTEQGDSAMYLCASSRDRYGYTFGSGTRLTVV.

The table lists this clone with many counts. V usage is TRBV11-2 and J usage is TRBJ1-5; D perhaps matches TRBD1 (6 bases). Trimming stripped 2 bases from V and 5 bases from J, with 10 bases between. The germline V gene encodes CDR1 SGHAT and CDR2 FQNNGV. This CDR3 is 14 amino acids long. CDR3 coding DNA: TGTGCCAGCAGCTTATTCTCAGGGGATCAGCCCCAGCATTTT. It specifies CASSLFSGDQPQHF.

The gene calls are TRBV28 and TRBJ2-1; TRBD2 matches at 13 bases. Germline trimming cut 2 bases from V and 7 bases from J; bases unmatched to any gene: 8. This CDR3 comprises 17 residues. Germline V gene data show CDR1 as MDHEN and CDR2 as SYDVKM. The CDR3 protein is CASSLIGTSGMGNEQFF. In DNA, the CDR3 is TGTGCCAGCAGTTTAATAGGGACTAGCGGGATGGGGAATGAGCAGTTCTTC.

This chain connects TRBV27 to TRBJ2-7; no clear D. Deletions cut 2 bases from V and 0 bases from J, with 11 bases between. This CDR3 has 15 amino acids. In germline, CDR1 is MNHEY, CDR2 SMNVEV (reference sequence). CDR3 in amino acids: CASSLTGRSSYEQYF. The CDR3 DNA follows: TGTGCCAGCAGTTTAACCGGCAGGTCCTCCTACGAGCAGTACTTC.

The chain joins TRBV7-9 to TRBJ2-2; TRBD2 matches at 11 bases. The CDR3 runs 17 residues. The V gene end was trimmed by 5 bases and the J gene end by 8 bases; junction bases not matched to a gene: 13. CDR1 and CDR2 from the germline V gene are SEHNR and FQNEAQ (reference sequence). The chain's CDR3 is CASSQGTSGRGVGELFF. CDR3 bases: TGTGCCAGCAGCCAGGGGACTAGCGGACGCGGGGTTGGGGAGCTGTTTTTT.

The rearrangement joins TRBV19 to TRBJ2-2; D unclear. There are 12 residues in the CDR3. V was shortened by 7 bases and J by 5 bases, with 8 bases between the two germline ends. Germline V CDR1 and CDR2: LNHDA, SQIVND (reference sequence). The CDR3 region is CASMVGTGELFF. The CDR3 DNA reads TGTGCCAGTATGGTAGGGACCGGGGAGCTGTTTTTT. The full variable domain, rest sourced from reference TRBV19 and TRBJ2-2, is DGGITQSPKYLFRKEGQNVTLSCEQNLNHDAMYWYRQDPGQGLRLIYYSQIVNDFQKGDIAEGYSVSREKKESFPLTVTSAQKNPTAFYLCASMVGTGELFFGEGSRLTVL.

The chain employs TRBV28 and TRBJ2-3; unclear D gene. CDR1 is MDHEN and CDR2 is SYDVKM in the germline V gene. Trimming removed 1 base from V and 0 bases from J, with 5 bases in between. The CDR3 covers 14 residues. For the CDR3, the DNA is TGTGCCAGCAGTTTATACCCCAGCACAGATACGCAGTATTTT. It translates to CASSLYPSTDTQYF. The full variable domain, in which reference TRBV28 and TRBJ2-3 provide the parts outside the CDR3, is DVKVTQSSRYLVKRTGEKVFLECVQDMDHENMFWYRQDPGLGLRLIYFSYDVKMKEKGDIPEGYSVSREKKERFSLILESASTNQTSMYLCASSLYPSTDTQYFGPGTRLTVL.

This clone appeared many times. The same CDR3 also results from other DNA sequences found in this sample. V usage is TRBV27 and J usage is TRBJ1-1, with D unclear. Trimming shortened V by 2 bases and J by 11 bases, and 15 bases separated the two germline ends. The CDR3 has 13 amino acids. Germline CDR1 MNHEY, CDR2 SMNVEV (reference sequence). CDR3 in amino acids: CASSLGHGLVAFF. The CDR3 region has the DNA TGTGCCAGCAGTTTAGGGCACGGATTGGTGGCTTTCTTT.